This T cell receptor (beta chain) stems from a study of cytomegalovirus exposure and HLA in healthy donors. 60 Vbeta and 13 Jbeta primers were used in PCR. Assay used: immunoSEQ multiplex PCR; TCRdb lists only in-frame clones, some missing. The table includes 200,000 to 300,000 clones, almost 85% detected once. The CDR3 covers 12 residues. V was shortened by 3 bases and J by 4 bases, with 7 bases between the two germline ends. CDR1 is SGHNT and CDR2 is YENEEA in the germline V gene. This clone turned up a few times. Sequenced sample: PBMCs. This TCR was sampled from a woman between 40 and 55 years old in good health and CMV-seropositive. The rearrangement joins TRBV11-3 to TRBJ2-7, with D possibly being TRBD2 (5 bases). The CDR3 region is CASSFGDYEQYF. CDR3 coding DNA: TGTGCCAGCAGCTTCGGGGATTACGAGCAGTACTTC.